This T cell receptor (beta chain) was recovered during a study of T cells after yellow fever vaccination. This clonotype has at least ten counts. Germline CDR1 is LGHNA and CDR2 is YSLEER. Deletions cut 1 base from V and 7 bases from J, with 14 bases between. The CDR3 is 15 amino acids. UMIs and a universal primer site were added when TCR cDNA was made by 5'RACE template switching. In TCRdb, the 5' RACE reads were re-called with MiXCR into one record per CDR3 protein. Of a few hundred thousand distinct CDR3 sequences in the sample, approximately 4% were seen once. This specimen consisted of PBMCs, obtained 15 days after the yellow fever booster vaccination. The rearrangement links TRBV4-3 to TRBJ1-5; D ambiguous. This TCR was recovered from a man younger than 35 who received the YFV17D yellow fever vaccine. The CDR3 protein is CASSQALKGRQPQHF. Here the CDR3 DNA reads TGCGCCAGCAGCCAAGCTCTTAAGGGTCGGCAGCCCCAGCATTTT.